The following is a T cell receptor (beta chain) sequence with its context. This specimen comes from a study of cytomegalovirus exposure and HLA in healthy donors. Vbeta (60) and Jbeta (13) primers were used in the PCR. Only in-frame clones appear in the TCRdb table, and some are missing; sequencing was by immunoSEQ multiplex PCR. This table has around 120,000 clones, 70% to 85% appearing once. Looked up from germline, CDR1 is SEHNR and CDR2 is FQNEAQ (reference sequence). The length of the CDR3 is 15 residues. This receptor was taken from a man aged 50-60 years in good health and CMV-seronegative. Sequencing was carried out using PBMCs. This chain uses TRBV7-9 with TRBJ2-5; 8 positions agree with TRBD1. The J call may be in error: the DNA end matches TRBJ2-7 better. CDR3 amino acids: CASSSQAGGVYEQYF. The CDR3 DNA reads TGTGCCAGCAGCTCCCAGGCAGGGGGCGTCTACGAGCAGTACTTC.